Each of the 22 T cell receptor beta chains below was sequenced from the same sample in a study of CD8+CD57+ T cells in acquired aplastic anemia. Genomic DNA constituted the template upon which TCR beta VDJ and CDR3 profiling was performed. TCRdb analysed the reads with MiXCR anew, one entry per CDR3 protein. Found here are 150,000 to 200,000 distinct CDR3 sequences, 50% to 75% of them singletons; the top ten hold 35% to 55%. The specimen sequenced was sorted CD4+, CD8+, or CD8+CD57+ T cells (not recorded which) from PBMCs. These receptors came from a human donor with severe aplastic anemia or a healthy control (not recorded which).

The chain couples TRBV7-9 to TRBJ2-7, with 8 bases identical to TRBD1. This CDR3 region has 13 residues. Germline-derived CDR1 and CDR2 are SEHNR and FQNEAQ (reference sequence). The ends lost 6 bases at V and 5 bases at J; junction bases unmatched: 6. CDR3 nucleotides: TGTGCCAGCAGAAACGACAGGGGCCACGAGCAGTACTTC. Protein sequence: CASRNDRGHEQYF.

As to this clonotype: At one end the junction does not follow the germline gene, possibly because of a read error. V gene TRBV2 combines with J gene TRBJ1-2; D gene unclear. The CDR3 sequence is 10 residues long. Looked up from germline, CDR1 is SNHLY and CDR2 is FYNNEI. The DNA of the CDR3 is TGTGCCAGCGGTGACTATGGCTACACCTTC. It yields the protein CASGDYGYTF.

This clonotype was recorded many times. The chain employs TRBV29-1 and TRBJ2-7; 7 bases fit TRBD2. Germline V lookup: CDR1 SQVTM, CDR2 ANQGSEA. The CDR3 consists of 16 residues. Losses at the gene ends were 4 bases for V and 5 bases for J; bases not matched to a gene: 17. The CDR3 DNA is TGCAGCGTTGTCCTGTCTAGCGGTGCTTGGGCCAACGAGCAGTACTTC. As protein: CSVVLSSGAWANEQYF.

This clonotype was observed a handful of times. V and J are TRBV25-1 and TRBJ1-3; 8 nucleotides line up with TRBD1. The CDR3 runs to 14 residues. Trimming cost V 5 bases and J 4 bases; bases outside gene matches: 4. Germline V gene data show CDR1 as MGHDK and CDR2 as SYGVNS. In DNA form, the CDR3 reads TGTGCCAGCAGTAAGACAGGGGCGGGAAACACCATATATTTT. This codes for CASSKTGAGNTIYF.

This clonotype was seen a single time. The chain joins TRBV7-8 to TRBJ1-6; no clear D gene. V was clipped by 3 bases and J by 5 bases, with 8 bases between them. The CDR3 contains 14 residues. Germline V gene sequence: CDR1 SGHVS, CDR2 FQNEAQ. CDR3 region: CASSFKVDNSPLHF. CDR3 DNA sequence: TGTGCCAGCAGCTTTAAAGTGGATAATTCACCCCTCCACTTT.

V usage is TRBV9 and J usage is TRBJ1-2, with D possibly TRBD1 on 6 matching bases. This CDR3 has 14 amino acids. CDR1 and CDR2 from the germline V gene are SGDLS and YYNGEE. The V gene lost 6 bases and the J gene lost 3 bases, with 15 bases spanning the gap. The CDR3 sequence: CASTSLQGDYGYTF. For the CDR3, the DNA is TGTGCCAGCACCTCACTACAGGGTGACTATGGCTACACCTTC. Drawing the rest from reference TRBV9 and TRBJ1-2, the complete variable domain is DSGVTQTPKHLITATGQRVTLRCSPRSGDLSVYWYQQSLDQGLQFLIQYYNGEERAKGNILERFSAQQFPDLHSELNLSSLELGDSALYFCASTSLQGDYGYTFGSGTRLTVV.

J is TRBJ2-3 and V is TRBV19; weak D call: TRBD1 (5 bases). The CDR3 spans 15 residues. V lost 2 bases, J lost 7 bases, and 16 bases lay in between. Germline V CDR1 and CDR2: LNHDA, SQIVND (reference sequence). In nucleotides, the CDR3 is TGTGCCAGTAGTATAACGGACATAGGTCCCTATACGCAGTATTTT. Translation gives CASSITDIGPYTQYF.

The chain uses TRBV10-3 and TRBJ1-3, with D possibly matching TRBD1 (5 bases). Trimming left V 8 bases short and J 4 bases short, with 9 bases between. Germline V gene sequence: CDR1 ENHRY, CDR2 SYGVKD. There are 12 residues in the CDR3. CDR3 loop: CAIAQGGNTIYF. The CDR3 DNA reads TGTGCCATCGCCCAGGGCGGAAACACCATATATTTT.

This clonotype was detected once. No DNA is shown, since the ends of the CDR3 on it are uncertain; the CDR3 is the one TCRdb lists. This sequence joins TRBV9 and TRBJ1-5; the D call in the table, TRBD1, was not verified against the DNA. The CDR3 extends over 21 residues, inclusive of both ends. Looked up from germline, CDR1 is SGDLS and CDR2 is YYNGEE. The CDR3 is CASSGWATTTSSTSGRAPGHF.

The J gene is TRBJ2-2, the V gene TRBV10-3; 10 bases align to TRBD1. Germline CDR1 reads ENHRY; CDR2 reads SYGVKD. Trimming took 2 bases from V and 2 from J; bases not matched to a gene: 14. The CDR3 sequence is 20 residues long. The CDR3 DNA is TGTGCCATCAGTGAGAGACAGGGGGCTCTAAGTGGCCGAAACACCGGGGAGCTGTTTTTT. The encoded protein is CAISERQGALSGRNTGELFF.

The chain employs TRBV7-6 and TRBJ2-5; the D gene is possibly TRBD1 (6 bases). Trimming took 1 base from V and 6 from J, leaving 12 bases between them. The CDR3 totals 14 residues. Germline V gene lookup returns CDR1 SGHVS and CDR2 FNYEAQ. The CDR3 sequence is CASSLEQGRKTQYF. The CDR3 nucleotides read TGTGCCAGCAGCTTAGAACAGGGCCGAAAGACCCAGTACTTC.

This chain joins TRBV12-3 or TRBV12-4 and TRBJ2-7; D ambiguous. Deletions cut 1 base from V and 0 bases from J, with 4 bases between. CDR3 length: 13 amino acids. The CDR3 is CASSLVNSYEQYF. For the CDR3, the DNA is TGTGCCAGCAGTTTAGTTAACTCCTACGAGCAGTACTTC.

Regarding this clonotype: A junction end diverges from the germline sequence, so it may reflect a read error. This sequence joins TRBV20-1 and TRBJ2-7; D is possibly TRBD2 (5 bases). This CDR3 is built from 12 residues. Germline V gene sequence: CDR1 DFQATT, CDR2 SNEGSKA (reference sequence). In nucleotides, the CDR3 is TGCAGCGCAGCGGAGCCCGCCTACGGGCAGCACTTC. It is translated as CSAAEPAYGQHF.

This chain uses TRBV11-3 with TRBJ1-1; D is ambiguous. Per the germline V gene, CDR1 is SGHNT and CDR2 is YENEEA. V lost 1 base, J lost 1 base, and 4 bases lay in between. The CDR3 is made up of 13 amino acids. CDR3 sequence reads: CASSLGKNTEAFF. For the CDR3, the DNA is TGTGCCAGCAGCTTAGGGAAGAACACTGAAGCTTTCTTT.

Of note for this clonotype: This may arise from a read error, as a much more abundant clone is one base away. The CDR3 DNA is TGTGCCAGCAGTAGGTTCCTTCTACAGGGAGAGACCCAGCACTTC. It is translated as CASSRFLLQGETQHF. The chain employs TRBV27 and TRBJ2-5; D is perhaps TRBD1 (6 bases). The V gene's germline CDR1 is MNHEY and CDR2 SMNVEV (reference sequence). The CDR3 extends over 15 amino acids.

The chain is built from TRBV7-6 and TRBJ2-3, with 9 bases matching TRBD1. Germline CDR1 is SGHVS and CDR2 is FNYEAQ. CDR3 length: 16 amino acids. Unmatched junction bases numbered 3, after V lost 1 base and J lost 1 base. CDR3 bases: TGTGCCAGCAGCTTAGTAAGACAGGGGGGCACAGATACGCAGTATTTT. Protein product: CASSLVRQGGTDTQYF.

The CDR3: CATSDPTGTGYNEQFF. The CDR3 DNA sequence: TGTGCCACCAGTGACCCAACCGGGACAGGGTACAATGAGCAGTTCTTC. This rearrangement joins TRBV24-1 to TRBJ2-1, with 9 positions matching TRBD1. Trimming cost V 4 bases and J 4 bases; bases outside gene matches: 7. Germline CDR1 reads KGHDR; CDR2 reads SFDVKD. This CDR3 is 16 amino acids long.

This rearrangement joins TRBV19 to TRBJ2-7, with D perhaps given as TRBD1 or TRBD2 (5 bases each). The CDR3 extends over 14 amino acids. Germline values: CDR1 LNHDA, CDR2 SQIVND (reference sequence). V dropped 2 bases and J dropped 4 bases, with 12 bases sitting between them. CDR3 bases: TGTGCCAGTAGTATAAGCGGACCAGGGTACGAGCAGTACTTC. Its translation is CASSISGPGYEQYF.

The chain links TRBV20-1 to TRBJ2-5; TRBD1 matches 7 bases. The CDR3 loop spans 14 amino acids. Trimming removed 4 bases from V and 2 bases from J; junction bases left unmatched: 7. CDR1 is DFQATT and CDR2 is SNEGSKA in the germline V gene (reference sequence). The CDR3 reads CSATDRASQETQYF. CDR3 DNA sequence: TGCAGTGCTACTGACAGGGCGAGTCAAGAGACCCAGTACTTC.

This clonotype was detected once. Here the CDR3 reads CASSPAGGMADTQYF. CDR3 in DNA: TGCGCCAGCAGTCCAGCGGGGGGGATGGCAGATACGCAGTATTTT. The chain carries TRBV5-1 and TRBJ2-3; the match to TRBD2 covers 10 bases. Germline CDR1 is SGHRS and CDR2 is YFSETQ. Trimming cost V 5 bases and J 4 bases; bases outside gene matches: 7. There are 15 residues in the CDR3.

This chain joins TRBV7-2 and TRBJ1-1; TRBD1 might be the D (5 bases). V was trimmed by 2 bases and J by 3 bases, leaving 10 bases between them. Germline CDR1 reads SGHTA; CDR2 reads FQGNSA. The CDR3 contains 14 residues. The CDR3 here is CASSLQGGDTEAFF. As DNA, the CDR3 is TGTGCCAGCAGCTTACAGGGAGGGGACACTGAAGCTTTCTTT.

The CDR3 DNA reads TGTGCCAGCAGTTTGTTACCTGGAAACACCATATATTTT. This gives the protein CASSLLPGNTIYF. This chain connects TRBV12-3 or TRBV12-4 to TRBJ1-3; D not certain. The CDR3 is made up of 13 amino acids. The ends were cut back, 3 bases at V and 2 bases at J, with 5 bases in the middle.